The 3 T cell receptor beta chains reported below all come from one sample, sequenced in a study of beta chain features in type 1 diabetes (dated by TCRdb to the late 2010s). Library preparation used the immunoSEQ multiplex PCR assay. All of the isolated RNA was reverse transcribed with the High Capacity cDNA Reverse Transcription Kit, so expressed TCRB transcripts were sequenced. In its TCRdb copy, this immuneACCESS table keeps in-frame sequences only and misses some clones. Where compared with another copy, unresolved V genes explain less than half of these, and the others have no known cause. The sample data list about 260,000 clones, and over 65% of these were observed just once. Of the sample, around 0.057% is held by the ten largest clones. Input material: naive CD4+ T cells from blood. The intended sense of this specimen's cell subset or site label: true naive CD4+ T cells. Every receptor here comes from a man between 25 and 39 years old in good health.

Only a few counts were recorded for this clone. This chain joins TRBV7-9 and TRBJ1-2, with TRBD1 identical over 10 bases. Germline V gives CDR1 SEHNR, CDR2 FQNEAQ (reference sequence). The CDR3 is made up of 13 amino acids. V shed 5 bases and J 9 bases; nucleotides not matched to a gene: 6. Here the CDR3 DNA reads TGTGCCAGCAGCAGGGGACAGGGGAATAGCTACACCTTC. Residues: CASSRGQGNSYTF.

The chain is built from TRBV20-1 and TRBJ2-3; D uncertain. CDR1 DFQATT and CDR2 SNEGSKA come from the germline V gene (reference sequence). There are 11 residues in the CDR3. The V end was cut by 6 bases, the J end by 5 bases, with 9 bases between. CDR3 sequence (DNA): TGCAGTGCGCCGGAAGGAGATACGCAGTATTTT. The encoded protein is CSAPEGDTQYF.

The chain has TRBV5-1 and TRBJ2-1; no reliable D call. Germline CDR1 and CDR2: SGHRS and YFSETQ. V lost 2 bases to trimming and J lost 5 bases, with 8 bases between them. The CDR3 is 13 residues long. CDR3 residues: CASSLTTHNEQFF. DNA for the CDR3: TGCGCCAGCAGCTTAACGACCCACAATGAGCAGTTCTTC.